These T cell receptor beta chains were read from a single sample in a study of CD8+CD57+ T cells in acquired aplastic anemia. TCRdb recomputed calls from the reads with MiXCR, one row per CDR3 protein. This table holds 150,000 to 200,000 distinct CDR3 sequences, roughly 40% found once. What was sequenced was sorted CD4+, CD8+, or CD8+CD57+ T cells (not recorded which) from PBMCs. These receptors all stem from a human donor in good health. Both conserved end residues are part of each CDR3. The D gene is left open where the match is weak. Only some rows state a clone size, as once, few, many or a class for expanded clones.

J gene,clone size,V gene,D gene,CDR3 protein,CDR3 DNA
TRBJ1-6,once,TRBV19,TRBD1,CASSPQTGVNSPLHF,TGTGCCAGTAGCCCCCAAACAGGGGTCAATTCACCCCTCCACTTT
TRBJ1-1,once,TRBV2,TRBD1,CASQGDIAEAFF,TGTGCCAGCCAGGGGGACATTGCTGAAGCTTTCTTT
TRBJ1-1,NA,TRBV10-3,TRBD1,CAINAGQGAKNTEAFF,TGTGCCATCAACGCGGGACAGGGGGCCAAGAACACTGAAGCTTTCTTT
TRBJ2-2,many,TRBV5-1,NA,CASRLVIGGVGELFF,TGCGCCAGCAGGCTCGTCATAGGAGGGGTCGGGGAGCTGTTTTTT
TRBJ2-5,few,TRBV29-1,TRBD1,CSGTRGTGKETQYF,TGCAGCGGCACTCGGGGGACAGGGAAAGAGACCCAGTACTTC
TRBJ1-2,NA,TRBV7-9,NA,CASSLQNYGYTF,TGTGCCAGCAGCCTCCAGAACTATGGCTACACCTTC
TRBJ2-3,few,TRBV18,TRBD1,CASSPGTADTQYF,TGTGCCAGCTCACCCGGGACAGCAGATACGCAGTATTTT
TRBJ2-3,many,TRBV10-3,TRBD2,CAISESGAGGGQSQYF,TGTGCCATCAGTGAGTCGGGAGCGGGGGGGGGCCAGTCGCAGTATTTT
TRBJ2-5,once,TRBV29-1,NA,CSVASGGTQYF,TGCAGCGTTGCTTCTGGGGGGACCCAGTACTTC
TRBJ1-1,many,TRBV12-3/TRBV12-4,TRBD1,CASREDRGKTEAFF,TGTGCCAGCAGAGAGGACAGGGGGAAAACTGAAGCTTTCTTT
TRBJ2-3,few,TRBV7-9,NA,CASGPGDTQYF,TGTGCCAGCGGGCCAGGGGATACGCAGTATTTT
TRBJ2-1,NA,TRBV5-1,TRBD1,CASSGTGQGASEQFF,TGCGCCAGCAGCGGGACGGGACAGGGGGCGAGTGAGCAGTTCTTC
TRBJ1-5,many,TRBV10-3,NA,CAISAGQMSNQPQHF,TGTGCCATATCCGCGGGGCAGATGAGCAATCAGCCCCAGCATTTT
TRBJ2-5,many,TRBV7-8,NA,CASSFGGGGTQYF,TGTGCCAGCAGCTTTGGCGGCGGAGGGACCCAGTACTTC
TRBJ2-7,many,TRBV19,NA,CASSIEGGDSYEQYF,TGTGCCAGTAGTATTGAAGGGGGGGACTCCTACGAGCAGTACTTC
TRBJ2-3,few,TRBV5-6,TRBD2,CASSLRGLAGVSDTQYF,TGTGCCAGCAGCTTGCGGGGACTAGCGGGAGTGTCAGATACGCAGTATTTT
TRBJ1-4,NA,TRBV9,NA,CASSGRDSDEKLFF,TGTGCCAGCAGCGGCCGGGACTCGGATGAAAAACTGTTTTTT
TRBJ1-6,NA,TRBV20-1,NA,CSAKGPNSPLHF,TGCAGTGCTAAAGGGCCCAATTCACCCCTCCACTTT
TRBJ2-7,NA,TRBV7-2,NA,CASKFRHEQYF,TGTGCCAGCAAATTCAGGCACGAGCAGTACTTC
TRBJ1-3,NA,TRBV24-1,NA,CATSDSSLHTGNTIYF,TGTGCCACCAGTGATTCGAGCCTTCACACTGGAAACACCATATATTTT
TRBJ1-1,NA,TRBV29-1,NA,CSVEANTGAFF,TGCAGCGTTGAGGCTAACACTGGAGCTTTCTTT
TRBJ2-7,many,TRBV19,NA,CASSIRSEGVYEQYF,TGTGCCAGTAGTATACGGTCGGAGGGAGTCTACGAGCAGTACTTC
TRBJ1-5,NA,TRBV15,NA,CATSRDPGMCSNQPQHF,TGTGCCACCAGCAGAGATCCCGGCATGTGTAGCAATCAGCCCCAGCATTTT